This T cell receptor beta chain came from a study of T cells in Graves' hyperthyroidism and ophthalmopathy. For the study at large: The initial diagnosis was the point when peripheral blood was collected, ahead of any treatment. General observations from the study: Separating ophthalmopathy from stable hyperthyroidism was achieved by a 13 V-J model. Blood also contained most expanded thyroid clonotypes above 0.001.

This clonotype was observed at least ten times. Its specificity is unknown. CDR3 length: 13 residues. V lost 4 bases and J 5 bases, leaving 11 bases between the germline ends. From germline, CDR1 is SGHTA and CDR2 FQGNSA. Amplification of TCR beta CDR3 regions used RNA as the template. The TCR CDR3 was amplified in a first-round RT-PCR using the HTBI primer set. TCRdb reanalysed the multiplex PCR reads using MiXCR and keeps one entry per CDR3 protein. The top ten clones hold about 17% of a sample with about 560,000 distinct CDR3 sequences, approximately 15% of them seen once. The chain joins TRBV7-2 to TRBJ1-1, with TRBD1 as a possible D gene (5 bases). The TCR was taken from a woman in her late teens or twenties with Graves' hyperthyroidism. The sample consisted of blood. In nucleotides, the CDR3 is TGTGCCAGCAGCTCGAAGGGGTGGACTGAAGCTTTCTTT. As protein: CASSSKGWTEAFF.